This TCR beta chain emerged from a study of immune evolution from preneoplasia to lung adenocarcinoma. This clone appeared a single time. TCRdb's table, derived via immunoSEQ multiplex PCR, lists solely in-frame clones and lacks some. The sample lists 5,000 or so clones, 82% occurring once. Germline CDR1 is MDHEN and CDR2 is SYDVKM. There are 15 residues in the CDR3. Trimming cost V 6 bases and J 4 bases, with 18 bases left between them. The sample was FFPE lung adenocarcinoma in situ tissue. The V gene is TRBV28, the J gene TRBJ2-5, with D possibly being TRBD1 (6 bases). This receptor was obtained from an older person with lung adenocarcinoma. The CDR3 spells CASRALLGGAETQYF. The CDR3 DNA reads as TGTGCCAGCAGGGCCTTACTTGGGGGCGCAGAGACCCAGTACTTC.